The sequence of this T cell receptor beta chain was determined in a study of circulating and synovial CD4+ cells in juvenile arthritis. HLA-DR+CD14-CD3+CD4+CD25low/- cells were sorted from peripheral blood mononuclear cells. The germline V and J ends were trimmed by 6 bases and 3 bases, with 15 bases remaining between them. The CDR3 is made up of 15 amino acids. CDR1 and CDR2 from the germline V gene are LNHDA and SQIVND (reference sequence). Comment on this clone: The antigen is undetermined.

Study-wide findings and caveats: Bulk blood CD4 samples held at least an order of magnitude more or fewer genomes than CPL. The pathogenic-like versus bulk T cell difference escaped Vbeta family analysis.

Data came from immunoSEQ multiplex PCR; TCRdb stores just in-frame clones and leaves some out. The sample holds over a thousand clones; 70% to 90% are singletons and the top ten take around 3.1%. This sequence originates from a human donor with juvenile idiopathic arthritis. Sequenced sample: HLA-DR+ CD4+ T cells from blood. Sample subset: circulating pathogenic-like lymphocytes, sorted as HLA-DR+CD14-CD3+CD4+CD25low/- blood T cells. V usage is TRBV19 and J usage is TRBJ1-5; D ambiguous. For the CDR3, the DNA is TGTGCCAGTAGGGCTCCGGCAGGCTTCAATCAGCCCCAGCATTTT. Protein: CASRAPAGFNQPQHF.